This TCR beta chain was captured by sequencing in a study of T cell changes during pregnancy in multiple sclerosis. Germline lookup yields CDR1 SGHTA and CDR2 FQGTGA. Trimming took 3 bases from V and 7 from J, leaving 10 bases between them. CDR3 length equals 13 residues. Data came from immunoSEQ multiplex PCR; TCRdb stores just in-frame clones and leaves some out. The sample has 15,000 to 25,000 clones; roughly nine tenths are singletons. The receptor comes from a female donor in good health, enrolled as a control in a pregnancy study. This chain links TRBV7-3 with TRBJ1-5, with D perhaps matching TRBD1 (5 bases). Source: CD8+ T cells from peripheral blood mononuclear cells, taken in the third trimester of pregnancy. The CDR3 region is CASSLGGQQPQHF. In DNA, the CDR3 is TGTGCCAGCAGCTTGGGGGGTCAGCAGCCCCAGCATTTT.